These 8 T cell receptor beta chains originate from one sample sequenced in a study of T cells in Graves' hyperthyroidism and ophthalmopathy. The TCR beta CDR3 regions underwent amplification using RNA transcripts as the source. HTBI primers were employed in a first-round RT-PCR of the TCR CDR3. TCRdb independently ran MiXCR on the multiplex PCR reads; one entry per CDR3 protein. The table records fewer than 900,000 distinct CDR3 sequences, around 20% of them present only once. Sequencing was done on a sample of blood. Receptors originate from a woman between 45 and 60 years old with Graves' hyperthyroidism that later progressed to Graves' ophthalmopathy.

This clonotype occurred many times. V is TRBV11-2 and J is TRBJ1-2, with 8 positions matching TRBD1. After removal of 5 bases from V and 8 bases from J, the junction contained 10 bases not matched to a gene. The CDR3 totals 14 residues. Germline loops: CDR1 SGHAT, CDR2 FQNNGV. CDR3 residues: CASSPLQGANGYTF. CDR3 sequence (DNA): TGTGCCAGCAGCCCGCTGCAGGGGGCGAACGGCTACACCTTC.

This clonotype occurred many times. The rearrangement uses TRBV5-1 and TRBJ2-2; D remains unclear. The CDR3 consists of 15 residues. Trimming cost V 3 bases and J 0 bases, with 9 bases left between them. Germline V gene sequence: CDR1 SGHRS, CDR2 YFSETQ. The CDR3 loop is CASSSFSSNTGELFF. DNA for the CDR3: TGCGCCAGCAGCTCGTTCTCCTCGAACACCGGGGAGCTGTTTTTT.

This CDR3 reads CASSPSGGHEQYF. CDR3 bases: TGTGCCAGCAGCCCCTCAGGGGGACACGAGCAGTACTTC. J is TRBJ2-7 and V is TRBV7-3; 7 bases fit TRBD1. Unmatched junction bases numbered 6, after V lost 5 bases and J lost 5 bases. CDR1 SGHTA and CDR2 FQGTGA come from the germline V gene. This CDR3 is built from 13 residues.

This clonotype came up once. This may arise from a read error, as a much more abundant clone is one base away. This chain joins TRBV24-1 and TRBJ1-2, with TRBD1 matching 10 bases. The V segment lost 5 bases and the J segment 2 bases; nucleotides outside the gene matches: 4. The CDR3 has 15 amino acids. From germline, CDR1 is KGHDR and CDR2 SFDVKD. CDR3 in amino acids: CATSGPGQGNYGYTF. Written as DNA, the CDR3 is TGTGCCACCAGTGGTCCGGGACAGGGGAACTATGGCTACACCTTC.

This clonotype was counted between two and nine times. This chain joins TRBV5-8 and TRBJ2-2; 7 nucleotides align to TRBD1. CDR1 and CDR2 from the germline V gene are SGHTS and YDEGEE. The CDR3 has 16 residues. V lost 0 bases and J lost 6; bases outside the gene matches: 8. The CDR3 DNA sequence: TGTGCCAGCAGCTTGGGTAGATCACAGGGGTCCGGGGAGCTGTTTTTT. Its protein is CASSLGRSQGSGELFF.

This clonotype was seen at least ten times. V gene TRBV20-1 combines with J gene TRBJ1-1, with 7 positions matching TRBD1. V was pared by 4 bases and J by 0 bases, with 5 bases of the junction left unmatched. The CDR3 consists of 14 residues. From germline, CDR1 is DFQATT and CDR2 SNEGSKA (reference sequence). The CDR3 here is CSATWTGLNTEAFF. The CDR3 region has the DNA TGCAGTGCTACCTGGACAGGTTTGAACACTGAAGCTTTCTTT.

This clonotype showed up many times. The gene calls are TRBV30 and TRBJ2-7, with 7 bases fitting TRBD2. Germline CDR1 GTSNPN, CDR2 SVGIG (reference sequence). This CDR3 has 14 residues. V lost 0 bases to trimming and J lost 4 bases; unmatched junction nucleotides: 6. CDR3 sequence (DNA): TGTGCCTGGAGTGTAGGTGGGGGGGGATACGAGCAGTACTTC. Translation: CAWSVGGGGYEQYF.

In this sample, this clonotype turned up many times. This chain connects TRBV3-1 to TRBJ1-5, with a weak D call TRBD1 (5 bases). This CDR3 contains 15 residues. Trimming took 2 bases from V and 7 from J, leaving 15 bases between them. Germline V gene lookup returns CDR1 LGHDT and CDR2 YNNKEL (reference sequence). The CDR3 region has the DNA TGTGCCAGCAGCCAAAGGTTGGGGGGGGAGCAGCCCCAGCATTTT. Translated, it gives CASSQRLGGEQPQHF.